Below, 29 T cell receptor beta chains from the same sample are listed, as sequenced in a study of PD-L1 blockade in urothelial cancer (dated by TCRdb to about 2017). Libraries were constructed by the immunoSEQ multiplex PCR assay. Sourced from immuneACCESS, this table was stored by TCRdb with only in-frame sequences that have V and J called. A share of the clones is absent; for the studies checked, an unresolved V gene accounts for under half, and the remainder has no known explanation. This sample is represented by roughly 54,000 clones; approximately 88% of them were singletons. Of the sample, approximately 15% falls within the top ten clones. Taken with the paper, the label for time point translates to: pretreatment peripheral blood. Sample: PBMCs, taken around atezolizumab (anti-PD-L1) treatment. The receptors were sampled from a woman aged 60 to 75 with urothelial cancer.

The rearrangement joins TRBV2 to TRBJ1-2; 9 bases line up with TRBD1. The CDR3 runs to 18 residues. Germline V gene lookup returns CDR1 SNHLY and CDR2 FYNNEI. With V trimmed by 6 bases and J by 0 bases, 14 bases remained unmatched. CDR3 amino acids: CASSPTRTGARANYGYTF. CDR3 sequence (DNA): TGTGCCAGCAGCCCGACCCGGACAGGGGCCAGAGCTAACTATGGCTACACCTTC.

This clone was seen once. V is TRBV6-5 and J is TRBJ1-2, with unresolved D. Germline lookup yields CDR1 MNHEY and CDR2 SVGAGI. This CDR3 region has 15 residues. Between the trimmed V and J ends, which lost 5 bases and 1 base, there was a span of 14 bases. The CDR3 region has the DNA TGTGCCAGCAGTACCCCCCGGGGAGTTAACTATGGCTACACCTTC. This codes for CASSTPRGVNYGYTF.

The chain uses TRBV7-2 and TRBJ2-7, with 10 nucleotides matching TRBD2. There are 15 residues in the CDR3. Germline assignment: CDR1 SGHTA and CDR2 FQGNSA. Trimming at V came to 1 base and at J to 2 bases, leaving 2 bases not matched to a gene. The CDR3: CASSLDSGGTYEQYF. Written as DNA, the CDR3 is TGTGCCAGCAGCTTAGATAGCGGGGGGACCTACGAGCAGTACTTC.

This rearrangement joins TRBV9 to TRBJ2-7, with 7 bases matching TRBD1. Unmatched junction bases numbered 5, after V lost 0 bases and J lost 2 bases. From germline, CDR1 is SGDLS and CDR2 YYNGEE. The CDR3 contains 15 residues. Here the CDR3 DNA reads TGTGCCAGCAGCGTAGGATCCGGGACAGCCTACGAGCAGTACTTC. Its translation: CASSVGSGTAYEQYF.

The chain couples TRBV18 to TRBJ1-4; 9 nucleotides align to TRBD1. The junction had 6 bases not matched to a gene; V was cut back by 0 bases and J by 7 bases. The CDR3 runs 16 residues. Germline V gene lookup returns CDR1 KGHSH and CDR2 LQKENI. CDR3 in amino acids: CASSPPGQGKGEKLFF. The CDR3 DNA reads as TGTGCCAGCTCACCACCCGGACAGGGGAAAGGTGAAAAACTGTTTTTT.

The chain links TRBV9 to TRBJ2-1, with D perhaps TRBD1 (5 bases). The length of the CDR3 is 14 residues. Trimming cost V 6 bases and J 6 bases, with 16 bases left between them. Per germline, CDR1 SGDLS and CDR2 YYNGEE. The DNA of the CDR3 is TGTGCCAGCACCCCTGGGGCGCTAGTCAATGAGCAGTTCTTC. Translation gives CASTPGALVNEQFF. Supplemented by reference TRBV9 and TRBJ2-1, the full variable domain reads DSGVTQTPKHLITATGQRVTLRCSPRSGDLSVYWYQQSLDQGLQFLIQYYNGEERAKGNILERFSAQQFPDLHSELNLSSLELGDSALYFCASTPGALVNEQFFGPGTRLTVL.

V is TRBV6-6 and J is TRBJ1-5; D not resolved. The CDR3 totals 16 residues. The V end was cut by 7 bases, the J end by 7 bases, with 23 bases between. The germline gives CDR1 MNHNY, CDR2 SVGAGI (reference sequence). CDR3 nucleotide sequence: TGTGCCAGCACCAGTACGGTGAAAGGCTCAGGCCAGCCCCAGCATTTT. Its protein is CASTSTVKGSGQPQHF.

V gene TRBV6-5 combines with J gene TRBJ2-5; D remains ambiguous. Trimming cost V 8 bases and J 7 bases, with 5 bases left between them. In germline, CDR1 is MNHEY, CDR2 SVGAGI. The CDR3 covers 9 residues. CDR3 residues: CASGGTQYF. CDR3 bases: TGTGCCAGCGGCGGGACCCAGTACTTC.

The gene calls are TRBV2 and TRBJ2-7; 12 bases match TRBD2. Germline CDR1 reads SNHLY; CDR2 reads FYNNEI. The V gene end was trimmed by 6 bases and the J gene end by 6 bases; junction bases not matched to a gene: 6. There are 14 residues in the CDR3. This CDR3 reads CASSKLAGGGEQYF. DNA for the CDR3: TGTGCCAGCAGCAAACTAGCGGGAGGCGGCGAGCAGTACTTC.

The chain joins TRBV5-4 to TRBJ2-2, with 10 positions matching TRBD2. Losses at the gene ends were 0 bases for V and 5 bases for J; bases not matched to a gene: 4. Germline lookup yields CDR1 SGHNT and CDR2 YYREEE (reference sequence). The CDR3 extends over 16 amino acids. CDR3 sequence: CASSLESGRVTGELFF. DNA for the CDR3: TGTGCCAGCAGCTTGGAGAGCGGGAGGGTTACCGGGGAGCTGTTTTTT. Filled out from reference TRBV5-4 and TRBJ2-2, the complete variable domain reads ETGVTQSPTHLIKTRGQQVTLRCSSQSGHNTVSWYQQALGQGPQFIFQYYREEENGRGNFPPRFSGLQFPNYSSELNVNALELDDSALYLCASSLESGRVTGELFFGEGSRLTVL.

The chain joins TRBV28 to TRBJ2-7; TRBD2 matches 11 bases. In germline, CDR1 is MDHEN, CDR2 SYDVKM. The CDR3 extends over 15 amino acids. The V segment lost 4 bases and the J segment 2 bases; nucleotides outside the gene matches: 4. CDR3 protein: CASSSLAGVTYEQYF. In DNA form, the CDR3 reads TGTGCCAGCAGTTCACTAGCGGGAGTAACCTACGAGCAGTACTTC.

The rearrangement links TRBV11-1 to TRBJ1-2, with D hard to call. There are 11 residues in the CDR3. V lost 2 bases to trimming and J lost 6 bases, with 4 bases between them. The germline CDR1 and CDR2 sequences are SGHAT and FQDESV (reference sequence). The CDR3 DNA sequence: TGTGCCAGCAGCTTAACAGATGGCTACACCTTC. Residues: CASSLTDGYTF.

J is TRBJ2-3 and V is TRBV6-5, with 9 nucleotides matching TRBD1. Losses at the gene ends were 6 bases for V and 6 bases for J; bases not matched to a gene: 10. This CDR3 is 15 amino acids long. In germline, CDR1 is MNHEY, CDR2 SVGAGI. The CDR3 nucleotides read TGTGCCAGCAGGGACAGGGGCACCGGATCCGATACGCAGTATTTT. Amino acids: CASRDRGTGSDTQYF.

The CDR3 here is CSVRISGANVLTF. In DNA, the CDR3 is TGCAGCGTGAGGATCTCTGGGGCCAACGTCCTGACTTTC. V and J are TRBV29-1 and TRBJ2-6; D uncertain. Germline CDR1 reads SQVTM; CDR2 reads ANQGSEA. The CDR3 sequence is 13 residues long. The V end lost 6 bases, the J end lost 0 bases, and 6 bases lay between the germline ends.

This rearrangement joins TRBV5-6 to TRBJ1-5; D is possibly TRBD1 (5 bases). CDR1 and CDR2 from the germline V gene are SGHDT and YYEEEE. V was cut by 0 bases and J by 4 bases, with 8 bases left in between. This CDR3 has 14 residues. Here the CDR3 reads CASSLGRGNQPQHF. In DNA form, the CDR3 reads TGTGCCAGCAGCTTGGGGAGGGGAAATCAGCCCCAGCATTTT.

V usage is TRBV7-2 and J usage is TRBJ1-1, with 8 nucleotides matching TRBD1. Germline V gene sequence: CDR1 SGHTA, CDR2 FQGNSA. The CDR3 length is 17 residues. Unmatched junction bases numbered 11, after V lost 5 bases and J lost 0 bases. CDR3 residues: CASSIRTGWPMNTEAFF. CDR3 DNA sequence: TGTGCCAGCAGCATCCGGACAGGGTGGCCTATGAACACTGAAGCTTTCTTT.

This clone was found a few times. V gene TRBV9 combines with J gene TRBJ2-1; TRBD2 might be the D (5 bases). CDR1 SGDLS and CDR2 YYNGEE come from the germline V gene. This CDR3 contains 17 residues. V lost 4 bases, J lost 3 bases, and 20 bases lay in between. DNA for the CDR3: TGTGCCAGCAGCCCCTTCGGCGGAGGTTCACTCTACAATGAGCAGTTCTTC. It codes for CASSPFGGGSLYNEQFF.

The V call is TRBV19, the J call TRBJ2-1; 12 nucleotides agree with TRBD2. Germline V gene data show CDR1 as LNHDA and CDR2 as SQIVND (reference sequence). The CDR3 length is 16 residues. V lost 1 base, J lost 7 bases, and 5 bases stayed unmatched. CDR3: CASSIVGTSGRNEQFF. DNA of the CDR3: TGTGCCAGTAGTATAGTCGGTACTAGCGGGAGGAATGAGCAGTTCTTC.

The CDR3 protein is CASSEPPPRQGFSYEQYF. In DNA, the CDR3 is TGTGCCAGCAGTGAACCACCCCCCCGGCAGGGTTTCTCCTACGAGCAGTACTTC. V gene TRBV6-1 combines with J gene TRBJ2-7; a possible D gene is TRBD1 (5 bases). Germline V CDR1 and CDR2: MNHNS, SASEGT. This CDR3 has 18 residues. Trimming shortened V by 2 bases and J by 0 bases, and 20 bases separated the two germline ends.

The CDR3 DNA reads as TGTGCCAGCTCACTAGGACAGGGCACTGAAGCTTTCTTT. This codes for CASSLGQGTEAFF. The V and J genes are TRBV18 and TRBJ1-1; TRBD1 aligns across 8 bases. V trimming: 4 bases; J trimming: 4 bases; junction bases outside the gene matches: 2. The CDR3 extends over 13 amino acids. Per the germline V gene, CDR1 is KGHSH and CDR2 is LQKENI.

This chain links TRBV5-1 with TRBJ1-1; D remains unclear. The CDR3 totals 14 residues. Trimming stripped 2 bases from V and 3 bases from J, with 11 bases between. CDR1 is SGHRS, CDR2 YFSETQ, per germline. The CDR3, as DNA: TGCGCCAGCAGCTTCGGGAAGGTGGACACTGAAGCTTTCTTT. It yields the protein CASSFGKVDTEAFF.

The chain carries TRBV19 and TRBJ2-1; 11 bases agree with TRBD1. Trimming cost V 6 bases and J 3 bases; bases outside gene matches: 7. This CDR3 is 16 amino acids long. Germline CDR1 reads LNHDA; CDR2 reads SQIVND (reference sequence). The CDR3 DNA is TGTGCCAGTAGCACCGGGGACAGGGGGGTCTACAATGAGCAGTTCTTC. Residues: CASSTGDRGVYNEQFF.

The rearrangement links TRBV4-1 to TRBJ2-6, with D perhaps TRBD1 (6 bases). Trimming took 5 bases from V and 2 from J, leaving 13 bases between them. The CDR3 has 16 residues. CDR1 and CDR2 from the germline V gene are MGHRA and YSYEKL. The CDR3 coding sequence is TGCGCCAGCAGCGAACTAGGGGGAGCTGGGGCCAACGTCCTGACTTTC. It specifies CASSELGGAGANVLTF.

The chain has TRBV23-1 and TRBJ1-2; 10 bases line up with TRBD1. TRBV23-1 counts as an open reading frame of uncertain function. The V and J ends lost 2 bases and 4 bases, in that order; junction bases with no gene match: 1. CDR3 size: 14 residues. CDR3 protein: CASSQRDRGYGYTF. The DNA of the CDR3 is TGCGCCAGCAGTCAACGGGACAGGGGCTATGGCTACACCTTC.

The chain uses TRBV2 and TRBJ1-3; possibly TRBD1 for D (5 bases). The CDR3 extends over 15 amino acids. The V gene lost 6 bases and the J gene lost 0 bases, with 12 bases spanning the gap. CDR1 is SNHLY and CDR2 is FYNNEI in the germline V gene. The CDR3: CASSPGGTSGNTIYF. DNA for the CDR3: TGTGCCAGCAGCCCTGGGGGGACCTCTGGAAACACCATATATTTT.

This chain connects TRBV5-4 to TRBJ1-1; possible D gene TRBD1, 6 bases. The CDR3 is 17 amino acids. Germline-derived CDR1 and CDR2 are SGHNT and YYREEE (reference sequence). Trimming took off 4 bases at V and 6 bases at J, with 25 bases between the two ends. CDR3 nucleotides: TGTGCCAGCAGCCGGGGCACAGGGATAATGGGAGTGGCTGAAGCTTTCTTT. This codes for CASSRGTGIMGVAEAFF. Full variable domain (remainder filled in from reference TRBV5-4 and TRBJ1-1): ETGVTQSPTHLIKTRGQQVTLRCSSQSGHNTVSWYQQALGQGPQFIFQYYREEENGRGNFPPRFSGLQFPNYSSELNVNALELDDSALYLCASSRGTGIMGVAEAFFGQGTRLTVV.

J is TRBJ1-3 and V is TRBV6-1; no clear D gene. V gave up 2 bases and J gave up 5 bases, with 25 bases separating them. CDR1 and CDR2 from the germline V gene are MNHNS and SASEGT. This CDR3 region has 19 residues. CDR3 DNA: TGTGCCAGCAGTGAAAGATTAAGAGAGACCACAGCGGGTAGAAACACCATATATTTT. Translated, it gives CASSERLRETTAGRNTIYF.

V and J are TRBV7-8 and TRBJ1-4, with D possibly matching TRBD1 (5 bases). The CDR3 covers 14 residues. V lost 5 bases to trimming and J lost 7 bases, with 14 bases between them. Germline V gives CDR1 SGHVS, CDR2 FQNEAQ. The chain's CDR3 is CASSRNSRGEKLFF. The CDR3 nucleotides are TGTGCCAGCAGCCGAAACTCAAGGGGTGAAAAACTGTTTTTT. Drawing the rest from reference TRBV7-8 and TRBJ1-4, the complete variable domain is GAGVSQSPRYKVAKRGQDVALRCDPISGHVSLFWYQQALGQGPEFLTYFQNEAQLDKSGLPSDRFFAERPEGSVSTLKIQRTQQEDSAVYLCASSRNSRGEKLFFGSGTQLSVL.

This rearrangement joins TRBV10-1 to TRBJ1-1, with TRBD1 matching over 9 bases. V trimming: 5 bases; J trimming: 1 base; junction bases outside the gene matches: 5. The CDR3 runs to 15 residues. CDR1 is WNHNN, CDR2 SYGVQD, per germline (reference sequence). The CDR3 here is CASSPAGQGNTEAFF. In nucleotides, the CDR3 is TGCGCCAGCAGTCCCGCGGGACAGGGGAACACTGAAGCTTTCTTT.